This record covers a single T cell receptor beta chain. Per the germline V gene, CDR1 is SGHDT and CDR2 is YYEEEE. V shed 1 base, J shed 4 bases, and the junction held 2 bases outside the gene matches. The CDR3 is made up of 13 amino acids. The data originate from a study of blood T cell repertoires in COVID-19. Here immunoSEQ multiplex PCR was the method, and the copy in TCRdb shows in-frame clones only, minus some. This table has a few hundred thousand clones, over 80% appearing once. The chain has TRBV5-6 and TRBJ2-7; 7 bases are a match to TRBD2. The receptor's source is a man aged 25-45 years who had recovered from COVID-19. Input material: PBMCs or T cells enriched from blood (not recorded which). The DNA for the CDR3 is TGTGCCAGCAGCTTGTCTAGCGGATACGAGCAGTACTTC. This codes for CASSLSSGYEQYF.